The present T cell receptor beta chain was sequenced within a study of blood T cell repertoires in COVID-19. The protocol was immunoSEQ multiplex PCR, while the TCRdb copy is restricted to in-frame clones and leaves out a portion. The sample consists of about 300,000 clones, 65% to 85% of them appearing once. The V segment lost 5 bases and the J segment 4 bases; nucleotides outside the gene matches: 11. This CDR3 has 16 residues. CDR1 and CDR2 from the germline V gene are MNHEY and SMNVEV (reference sequence). This chain links TRBV27 with TRBJ1-2; 9 bases line up with TRBD1. The TCR was taken from a human donor with COVID-19, enrolled during active disease. The donor label of this sample is uncertain. The source material was peripheral blood. The CDR3 sequence: CASSASRDRVAYGYTF. DNA of the CDR3: TGTGCCAGCAGTGCGAGTCGGGACAGGGTGGCCTATGGCTACACCTTC.